The 25 T cell receptor beta chains below were found in one sample sequenced in a study of EBV T-cell therapy then PD-1 blockade in nasopharyngeal carcinoma. Which antigens these TCRs recognize remains unknown. Measured with immunoSEQ multiplex PCR; TCRdb has only the in-frame clones, and not every one. The repertoire holds roughly 20,000 clones, with 84% as singletons. Treatment of the sample: AdE1-LMPpoly-expanded autologous EBV-specific T-cell therapy followed by anti-PD-1 nivolumab. The material sequenced was CD8+ T cells from blood, taken between days 30 and 35 from a patient whose treatment included autologous EBV-specific T cells and nivolumab. These receptors were collected from a man aged 40-49 years with nasopharyngeal carcinoma.

The chain links TRBV6-4 to TRBJ2-3; either TRBD1 or TRBD2 may supply D (5 bases each). The V gene lost 3 bases and the J gene lost 1 base, with 5 bases spanning the gap. Germline loops: CDR1 MRHNA, CDR2 SNTAGT. The CDR3 has 13 amino acids. The CDR3 protein is CASSEGGTDTQYF. The CDR3, as DNA: TGTGCCAGCAGTGAGGGGGGCACAGATACGCAGTATTTT.

The J gene is TRBJ1-1, the V gene TRBV14; 8 bases agree with TRBD1. CDR3 length equals 14 residues. Germline V gene sequence: CDR1 SGHDN, CDR2 FVKESK. The J segment lost 3 bases and the V segment lost 6 bases, leaving 6 bases of the junction unmatched. The CDR3 sequence: CASRRTGRDTEAFF. CDR3 coding DNA: TGTGCCAGCAGACGGACAGGGCGGGACACTGAAGCTTTCTTT.

In this sample, this clone turned up a few times. The J gene is TRBJ2-7, the V gene TRBV7-8, with D unresolved. Between the trimmed V and J ends, which lost 0 bases and 3 bases, there was a span of 12 bases. CDR1 SGHVS and CDR2 FQNEAQ come from the germline V gene. This CDR3 spans 15 amino acids. The DNA of the CDR3 is TGTGCCAGCAGCTTAGCGATCGCACAGAGCTACGAGCAGTACTTC. Protein sequence: CASSLAIAQSYEQYF.

The rearrangement links TRBV7-6 to TRBJ2-5; no clear D. CDR1 is SGHVS, CDR2 FNYEAQ, per germline. The length of the CDR3 is 11 residues. Trimming left V 2 bases short and J 5 bases short, with 3 bases between. CDR3 sequence reads: CASSLLETQYF. CDR3 nucleotide sequence: TGTGCCAGCAGCTTATTGGAGACCCAGTACTTC.

The genes are TRBV5-6 and TRBJ2-5; a possible D gene is TRBD2 (5 bases). Germline-derived CDR1 and CDR2 are SGHDT and YYEEEE. Trimming cost V 3 bases and J 5 bases, with 8 bases left between them. CDR3 size: 12 residues. CDR3 in DNA: TGTGCCAGCAGCTGGGAGTGGGAGACCCAGTACTTC. It codes for CASSWEWETQYF.

The chain combines TRBV20-1 with TRBJ1-2; weak D call: TRBD1 (5 bases). Germline CDR1 and CDR2: DFQATT and SNEGSKA (reference sequence). With 6 bases removed from V and 5 bases from J, the gap between germline ends came to 10 bases. This CDR3 has 11 amino acids. This CDR3 is CSAERGYGYTF. The CDR3, as DNA: TGCAGTGCCGAGCGGGGGTATGGCTACACCTTC.

The chain employs TRBV5-4 and TRBJ1-5, with 7 bases lining up with TRBD1. CDR1 SGHNT and CDR2 YYREEE come from the germline V gene (reference sequence). The V gene end was trimmed by 2 bases and the J gene end by 6 bases; junction bases not matched to a gene: 2. CDR3 size: 13 residues. CDR3 sequence: CASSFEGAQPQHF. The CDR3 nucleotides read TGTGCCAGCAGCTTCGAGGGGGCTCAGCCCCAGCATTTT.

This clone was recorded only once. The rearrangement uses TRBV30 and TRBJ1-1, with a tentative D call TRBD1 (6 bases). CDR1 and CDR2 from the germline V gene are GTSNPN and SVGIG (reference sequence). V was trimmed by 4 bases and J by 2 bases, leaving 11 bases between them. The CDR3 sequence is 13 residues long. The chain's CDR3 is CAWNGGANTEAFF. The CDR3 DNA reads as TGTGCCTGGAATGGGGGGGCTAACACTGAAGCTTTCTTT.

The chain joins TRBV29-1 to TRBJ2-7; D assignment may be TRBD1 or TRBD2 (5 bases each). V dropped 1 base and J dropped 4 bases, with 17 bases sitting between them. The germline V gene encodes CDR1 SQVTM and CDR2 ANQGSEA. The length of the CDR3 is 15 residues. CDR3 amino acids: CSVEAPGRTIYEQYF. The CDR3 bases are TGCAGCGTTGAAGCGCCGGGACGGACGATTTACGAGCAGTACTTC.

The V and J genes are TRBV9 and TRBJ2-7; tentatively, D is TRBD1 (6 bases). V was trimmed by 3 bases and J by 4 bases, leaving 17 bases between them. Germline lookup yields CDR1 SGDLS and CDR2 YYNGEE. CDR3 size: 15 residues. This CDR3 is CASSEGRGLGYEQYF. Here the CDR3 DNA reads TGTGCCAGCAGCGAAGGCAGGGGCCTGGGATACGAGCAGTACTTC.

This clone was detected only a few times. The rearrangement uses TRBV7-9 and TRBJ1-1; D remains ambiguous. Germline V lookup: CDR1 SEHNR, CDR2 FQNEAQ (reference sequence). The CDR3 totals 13 residues. The germline V and J ends were trimmed by 2 bases and 6 bases, with 10 bases remaining between them. CDR3 region: CASSLPPHAEAFF. The CDR3, as DNA: TGTGCCAGCAGCTTACCCCCTCACGCTGAAGCTTTCTTT.

This chain connects TRBV4-3 to TRBJ2-5, with 8 bases fitting TRBD1. The V and J ends lost 1 base and 5 bases, in that order; junction bases with no gene match: 15. The CDR3 contains 18 residues. CDR1 is LGHNA and CDR2 is YSLEER in the germline V gene. The DNA of the CDR3 is TGCGCCAGCAGCCAAGGCCCCGGGGTCGCCAGGGGGCGGGAGACCCAGTACTTC. Protein product: CASSQGPGVARGRETQYF.

This rearrangement joins TRBV4-2 to TRBJ2-1, with 8 bases fitting TRBD2. The CDR3 totals 18 residues. In germline, CDR1 is LGHNA, CDR2 YNFKEQ. The trim removed 7 bases at V and 3 bases at J, leaving 17 bases unmatched. CDR3 coding DNA: TGTGCCAGCACCGAGGGGGTAGCGGGGTCCGGGGGCTACAATGAGCAGTTCTTC. It specifies CASTEGVAGSGGYNEQFF.

V usage is TRBV7-8 and J usage is TRBJ1-2; 7 positions agree with TRBD1. The V segment lost 5 bases and the J segment 5 bases; nucleotides outside the gene matches: 5. Germline V gene sequence: CDR1 SGHVS, CDR2 FQNEAQ. This CDR3 is built from 13 residues. The CDR3 nucleotides are TGTGCCAGCAGCGTGACAGGGACATATGGCTACACCTTC. This gives the protein CASSVTGTYGYTF.

This chain links TRBV9 with TRBJ2-3, with 13 nucleotides matching TRBD2. The trim removed 4 bases at V and 4 bases at J, leaving 12 bases unmatched. The germline V gene encodes CDR1 SGDLS and CDR2 YYNGEE. This CDR3 contains 18 residues. The CDR3 is CASSSQLAGGSKSDTQYF. The CDR3 nucleotides read TGTGCCAGCAGCTCACAACTAGCGGGGGGGAGTAAGTCAGATACGCAGTATTTT.

This chain joins TRBV2 and TRBJ1-5; D might be TRBD1 (5 bases). V lost 6 bases and J 0 bases, leaving 12 bases between the germline ends. Per the germline V gene, CDR1 is SNHLY and CDR2 is FYNNEI. The CDR3 length is 15 residues. CDR3 sequence: CASRVTTASNQPQHF. CDR3 bases: TGTGCCAGCAGGGTTACGACAGCTAGCAATCAGCCCCAGCATTTT.

The V and J genes are TRBV11-3 and TRBJ1-5; tentative D call: TRBD1 (6 bases). Trimming removed 2 bases from V and 7 bases from J, with 12 bases in between. This CDR3 comprises 14 residues. CDR1 SGHNT and CDR2 YENEEA come from the germline V gene. DNA of the CDR3: TGTGCCAGCAGCTTAATCAGGGGTGAACAGCCCCAGCATTTT. It codes for CASSLIRGEQPQHF.

This sequence joins TRBV4-3 and TRBJ1-5; D is ambiguous. The length of the CDR3 is 13 residues. Germline loops: CDR1 LGHNA, CDR2 YSLEER. Deletions cut 1 base from V and 7 bases from J, with 8 bases between. CDR3 amino acids: CASSQVAWQPQHF. CDR3 nucleotides: TGCGCCAGCAGCCAAGTTGCATGGCAGCCCCAGCATTTT.

J is TRBJ2-7 and V is TRBV9; unclear D gene. V was cut by 4 bases and J by 0 bases, with 8 bases left in between. The CDR3 covers 13 residues. The germline V gene has CDR1 SGDLS and CDR2 YYNGEE. CDR3 amino acids: CASSTQDSYEQYF. The CDR3 nucleotides are TGTGCCAGCAGCACCCAAGACTCCTACGAGCAGTACTTC. The variable domain in full, with the rest retrieved from reference TRBV9 and TRBJ2-7, is DSGVTQTPKHLITATGQRVTLRCSPRSGDLSVYWYQQSLDQGLQFLIQYYNGEERAKGNILERFSAQQFPDLHSELNLSSLELGDSALYFCASSTQDSYEQYFGPGTRLTVT.

This sequence joins TRBV9 and TRBJ1-5; the D is unclear. Between the trimmed V and J ends, which lost 3 bases and 1 base, there was a span of 5 bases. Per the germline V gene, CDR1 is SGDLS and CDR2 is YYNGEE. CDR3 length equals 13 residues. CDR3 nucleotides: TGTGCCAGCAGCGCGGGGAGCAATCAGCCCCAGCATTTT. This encodes CASSAGSNQPQHF. The full variable domain, completed using reference TRBV9 and TRBJ1-5, is DSGVTQTPKHLITATGQRVTLRCSPRSGDLSVYWYQQSLDQGLQFLIQYYNGEERAKGNILERFSAQQFPDLHSELNLSSLELGDSALYFCASSAGSNQPQHFGDGTRLSIL.

V and J are TRBV12-2 and TRBJ2-6; the D call of TRBD2 is as the table states it, not checked on the DNA. TRBV12-2 has pseudogene status. The CDR3 runs to 16 residues. In nucleotides, the CDR3 is TGTGCAAGTCGCTCGCTACGGGGGGCTGGGGCCAACGTCCTGACTTTC. It codes for CASRSLRGAGANVLTF.

This rearrangement joins TRBV18 to TRBJ2-7, with 10 bases aligning to TRBD1. Germline V gene data show CDR1 as KGHSH and CDR2 as LQKENI. This CDR3 contains 15 residues. J lost 3 bases, V lost 6 bases, and 8 bases had no gene match. The CDR3 region has the DNA TGTGCCAGCTCCCAGACCGGGACAGGGGTCTACGAGCAGTACTTC. As protein: CASSQTGTGVYEQYF.

The J gene is TRBJ2-2, the V gene TRBV2; weak D call: TRBD2 (6 bases). Trimming took 2 bases from V and 4 from J, leaving 8 bases between them. Germline V gene lookup returns CDR1 SNHLY and CDR2 FYNNEI. The CDR3 length is 14 residues. CDR3 loop: CASSELGGTGELFF. The CDR3 nucleotides are TGTGCCAGCAGTGAATTGGGGGGCACCGGGGAGCTGTTTTTT.

This clone was counted once. The V gene is TRBV19, the J gene TRBJ2-6; the match to TRBD1 covers 7 bases. V lost 5 bases to trimming and J lost 0 bases; unmatched junction nucleotides: 7. This CDR3 is built from 17 residues. The V gene's germline CDR1 is LNHDA and CDR2 SQIVND (reference sequence). CDR3 residues: CASSPWDSPSGANVLTF. The CDR3 coding sequence is TGTGCCAGTAGTCCCTGGGACAGCCCCTCTGGGGCCAACGTCCTGACTTTC. Based on the CDR3 plus reference TRBV19 and TRBJ2-6, the full variable domain is DGGITQSPKYLFRKEGQNVTLSCEQNLNHDAMYWYRQDPGQGLRLIYYSQIVNDFQKGDIAEGYSVSREKKESFPLTVTSAQKNPTAFYLCASSPWDSPSGANVLTFGAGSRLTVL.

The chain joins TRBV27 to TRBJ2-1, with 7 bases lining up with TRBD2. The CDR3 consists of 21 residues. Germline V gives CDR1 MNHEY, CDR2 SMNVEV (reference sequence). The J segment lost 1 base and the V segment lost 0 bases, leaving 18 bases of the junction unmatched. The CDR3, as DNA: TGTGCCAGCAGTTTATCGAGCGGGACGGGACGGATTCGGGTATCCTACAATGAGCAGTTCTTC. This sequence encodes CASSLSSGTGRIRVSYNEQFF.